This record looks at one TCR beta chain sequence and its context. This specimen belongs to a study of blood T cell repertoires in COVID-19. The germline V gene has CDR1 LGHDT and CDR2 YNNKEL (reference sequence). The CDR3 runs to 15 residues. The V segment lost 4 bases and the J segment 5 bases; nucleotides outside the gene matches: 11. Profiled with immunoSEQ multiplex PCR; TCRdb holds only in-frame clones, not every one. The sample lists about 520,000 clones, approximately 85% occurring once. Sequenced sample: peripheral blood. This clonotype was sampled from a human donor in a cohort sampled during active COVID-19. The V gene is TRBV3-1 (or the pseudogene TRBV3-2), the J gene TRBJ2-7; TRBD2 aligns across 7 bases. This chain's CDR3 is CASSPSGRERDEQYF. CDR3 sequence (DNA): TGTGCCAGCAGCCCGTCTGGGAGGGAGCGGGACGAGCAGTACTTC.